Shown below are 11 T cell receptor beta chains from a single sample sequenced in a study of blood T cell repertoires in COVID-19. Some clones are missing from TCRdb's copy, which holds only in-frame ones; the method was immunoSEQ multiplex PCR. The sample holds roughly 61,000 clones, 70% to 75% seen once. The specimen sequenced was peripheral blood. The receptor source for this set is a woman between 70 and 85 years old with acute or convalescent COVID-19.

The chain is built from TRBV5-1 and TRBJ2-7; tentatively, D is TRBD2 (6 bases). Between the trimmed V and J ends, which lost 2 bases and 0 bases, there was a span of 9 bases. In germline, CDR1 is SGHRS, CDR2 YFSETQ. This CDR3 comprises 14 residues. The CDR3 region is CASSFGGSSYEQYV. For the CDR3, the DNA is TGCGCCAGCAGCTTCGGAGGGAGCTCCTACGAGCAGTACGTC.

The rearrangement joins TRBV7-9 to TRBJ1-5; 9 bases align to TRBD1. Germline V gene lookup returns CDR1 SEHNR and CDR2 FQNEAQ (reference sequence). Trimming took 5 bases from V and 4 from J; bases not matched to a gene: 3. CDR3 length: 14 residues. This chain's CDR3 is CASSRDRANQPQHF. CDR3 nucleotides: TGTGCCAGCAGCCGGGACAGGGCTAATCAGCCCCAGCATTTT.

The chain employs TRBV15 and TRBJ2-7; a weak D match, TRBD2 (5 bases). The ends were cut back, 2 bases at V and 1 base at J, with 9 bases in the middle. The CDR3 consists of 14 residues. Per the germline V gene, CDR1 is LNHNV and CDR2 is YYDKDF (reference sequence). CDR3 region: CATSRWAGSYEQYF. The DNA of the CDR3 is TGTGCCACCAGCAGATGGGCGGGTTCCTACGAGCAGTACTTC.

The rearrangement links TRBV6-5 to TRBJ2-2, with TRBD1 as a possible D gene (5 bases). Germline CDR1 is MNHEY and CDR2 is SVGAGI. V shed 6 bases and J shed 2 bases, with 10 bases lying between them. This CDR3 is built from 14 residues. The CDR3 bases are TGTGCCAGCAGGGTTGACAGAAACACCGGGGAGCTGTTTTTT. It translates to CASRVDRNTGELFF.

CDR3 sequence reads: CAIAARPGTGGLPGNEQFF. CDR3 DNA: TGTGCCATCGCAGCCCGTCCCGGGACAGGGGGCCTGCCTGGGAATGAGCAGTTCTTC. V is TRBV10-3 and J is TRBJ2-1, with 12 bases fitting TRBD1. V shed 8 bases, J shed 7 bases, and the junction held 21 bases outside the gene matches. CDR3 length: 19 residues. The germline V gene has CDR1 ENHRY and CDR2 SYGVKD.

This clone has a handful of counts. This sequence joins TRBV10-2 and TRBJ2-3, with D possibly being TRBD2 (6 bases). The CDR3 totals 12 residues. Per germline, CDR1 WSHSY and CDR2 SAAADI. Between the trimmed V and J ends, which lost 4 bases and 7 bases, there was a span of 9 bases. The DNA for the CDR3 is TGCGCCAGCAGTGGTACTAGCTATACGCAGTATTTT. Its translation is CASSGTSYTQYF.

The chain joins TRBV3-1 (or the pseudogene TRBV3-2) to TRBJ1-3; 10 nucleotides line up with TRBD1. CDR3 size: 16 residues. The ends lost 4 bases at V and 5 bases at J; junction bases unmatched: 8. The germline CDR1 and CDR2 sequences are LGHDT and YNNKEL (reference sequence). CDR3 protein: CASSRPGTGARNTIYF. In DNA form, the CDR3 reads TGTGCCAGCAGCCGCCCCGGGACAGGGGCAAGAAACACCATATATTTT.

The rearrangement links TRBV7-7 to TRBJ2-3; TRBD1 matches at 9 bases. CDR3 length equals 14 residues. The germline V gene encodes CDR1 SSHAT and CDR2 FNYEAQ (reference sequence). V shed 0 bases, J shed 8 bases, and the junction held 3 bases outside the gene matches. The CDR3 DNA follows: TGTGCCAGCAGCTTAGCGGGACAGGGAGCTACGCAGTATTTT. Translation gives CASSLAGQGATQYF.

The chain joins TRBV7-6 to TRBJ1-6; the match to TRBD1 covers 10 bases. The CDR3 extends over 16 amino acids. Germline assignment: CDR1 SGHVS and CDR2 FNYEAQ. V lost 0 bases, J lost 10 bases, and 6 bases stayed unmatched. The CDR3 is CASSLAGTGEGSPLHF. CDR3 DNA: TGTGCCAGCAGCTTAGCGGGGACAGGGGAGGGCTCACCCCTCCACTTT.

The chain joins TRBV24-1 to TRBJ2-1; 10 bases agree with TRBD1. CDR1 is KGHDR and CDR2 is SFDVKD in the germline V gene. Trimming cost V 3 bases and J 9 bases; bases outside gene matches: 10. The CDR3 contains 16 residues. Written as DNA, the CDR3 is TGTGCCACCAGTGATACCGGGACAGGGGCGGATAGTGAGCAGTTCTTC. Protein product: CATSDTGTGADSEQFF.

The chain couples TRBV11-2 to TRBJ1-2, with 9 bases that match TRBD1. The CDR3 covers 13 residues. Trimming at V came to 4 bases and at J to 6 bases, leaving 3 bases not matched to a gene. The germline V gene has CDR1 SGHAT and CDR2 FQNNGV. CDR3 in amino acids: CASSSDRGNGYTF. The DNA for the CDR3 is TGTGCCAGCAGCTCTGACAGGGGGAATGGCTACACCTTC.